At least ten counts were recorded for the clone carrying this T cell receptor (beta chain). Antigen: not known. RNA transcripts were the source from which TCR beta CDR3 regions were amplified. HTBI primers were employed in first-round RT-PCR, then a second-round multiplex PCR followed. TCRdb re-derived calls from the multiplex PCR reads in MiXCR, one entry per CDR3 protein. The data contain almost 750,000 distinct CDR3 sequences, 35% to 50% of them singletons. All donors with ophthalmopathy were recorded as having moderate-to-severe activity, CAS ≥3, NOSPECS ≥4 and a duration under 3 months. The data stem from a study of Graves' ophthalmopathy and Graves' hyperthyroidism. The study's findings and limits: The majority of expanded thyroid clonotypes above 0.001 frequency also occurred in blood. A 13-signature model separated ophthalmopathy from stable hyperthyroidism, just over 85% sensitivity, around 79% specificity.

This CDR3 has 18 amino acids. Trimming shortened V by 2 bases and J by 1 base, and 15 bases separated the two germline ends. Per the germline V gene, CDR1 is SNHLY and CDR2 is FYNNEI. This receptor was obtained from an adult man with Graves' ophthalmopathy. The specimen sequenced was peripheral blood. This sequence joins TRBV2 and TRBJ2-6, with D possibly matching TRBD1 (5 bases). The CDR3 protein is CASSEFNRKVSGANVLTF. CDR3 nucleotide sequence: TGTGCCAGCAGTGAATTCAACAGGAAGGTTTCTGGGGCCAACGTCCTGACTTTC.